Each of the 4 T cell receptor beta chains below was sequenced from the same sample in a study of cytomegalovirus exposure and HLA in healthy donors. Researchers ran the PCR with 60 Vbeta and 13 Jbeta primers. Sequencing used immunoSEQ multiplex PCR; TCRdb keeps in-frame clones, though not all of them. The data show 100,000 or so clones, roughly 79% seen once. Sequenced material: PBMCs. These receptors originate from a woman aged 40-49 years in good health and CMV-seronegative.

The chain links TRBV27 to TRBJ2-7; TRBD2 is a possible D gene (6 bases). The germline V gene has CDR1 MNHEY and CDR2 SMNVEV (reference sequence). V was cut by 5 bases and J by 5 bases, with 16 bases left in between. This CDR3 region has 14 residues. The DNA for the CDR3 is TGTGCCAGCAGTCCCTTAATTGGGGGGAACGAGCAGTACTTC. This translates into CASSPLIGGNEQYF.

The rearrangement links TRBV28 to TRBJ2-1; D might be TRBD1 (5 bases). The V end was cut by 7 bases, the J end by 9 bases, with 22 bases between. Germline V gives CDR1 MDHEN, CDR2 SYDVKM. The CDR3 is 15 amino acids. This CDR3 reads CASIPFGRERGEQFF. Written as DNA, the CDR3 is TGTGCCAGCATCCCCTTCGGCAGGGAAAGGGGTGAGCAGTTCTTC.

This clone was counted a few times. The chain couples TRBV7-9 to TRBJ1-2, with TRBD1 matching 7 bases. With 5 bases clipped from V and 1 base from J, the junction kept 4 bases outside the gene matches. This CDR3 region has 14 residues. Per the germline V gene, CDR1 is SEHNR and CDR2 is FQNEAQ (reference sequence). The CDR3 nucleotides read TGTGCCAGCAGCCCCGGACAGGATAACTATGGCTACACCTTC. This encodes CASSPGQDNYGYTF.

The CDR3 region has the DNA TGCGCCAGCAGCTTGTCTGCGACAGCATACAATGAGCAGTTCTTC. This gives the protein CASSLSATAYNEQFF. The chain links TRBV5-1 to TRBJ2-1, with D maybe TRBD1 (5 bases). V lost 1 base to trimming and J lost 4 bases, with 12 bases between them. The V gene's germline CDR1 is SGHRS and CDR2 YFSETQ. CDR3 length equals 15 residues.